These T cell receptor beta chains were read from a single sample in a study of PD-L1 blockade in urothelial cancer. Assay used: immunoSEQ multiplex PCR; TCRdb lists only in-frame clones, some missing. The sample holds about 130,000 clones, around 86% seen once. Sequenced material: PBMCs, taken around atezolizumab (anti-PD-L1) treatment. The receptor set was obtained from a man aged 45 to 65 with urothelial cancer. Both conserved end residues are part of each CDR3. The D gene is left open where the match is weak.

d_call,v_call,j_call,cdr3_aa
TRBD1,TRBV6-1,TRBJ1-4,CASSPRGTGNEKLFF
.,TRBV10-2,TRBJ2-1,CASSEEEYSNEQFF
TRBD1,TRBV5-1,TRBJ1-1,CASSPLGGGGYTEAFF
TRBD1,TRBV6-5,TRBJ2-7,CASSPPGTGGYEQYF
TRBD1,TRBV5-1,TRBJ1-1,CASRLDRAGTEAFF
.,TRBV20-1,TRBJ2-3,CSAEPRDTQYF
TRBD2,TRBV11-2,TRBJ2-1,CASSLGLAGVHEQFF
.,TRBV10-3,TRBJ1-3,CAISERFTSGNTIYF
.,TRBV7-9,TRBJ1-2,CASSLGSTNYGYTF
.,TRBV5-8,TRBJ2-1,CASSPDAGHYNEQFF
TRBD2,TRBV19,TRBJ2-7,CASSIAGGSSYEQYF
TRBD2,TRBV6-9,TRBJ2-2,CASSLLAGPNTGELFF
TRBD1,TRBV9,TRBJ1-1,CASSERGPGTEAFF
.,TRBV18,TRBJ1-5,CATSGQNNQPQHF
TRBD2,TRBV28,TRBJ2-7,CASSPIAGLYEQYF
.,TRBV6-5,TRBJ1-5,CASSYYEDQPQHF
TRBD1,TRBV2,TRBJ2-7,CASSAGTAYEQYF
TRBD2,TRBV28,TRBJ2-5,CASGTSGRTQYF
TRBD1,TRBV5-1,TRBJ2-5,CASSFQGGGQETQYF
.,TRBV7-9,TRBJ2-7,CASSLMANTYEQYF
.,TRBV9,TRBJ2-7,CASSAGPGTYEQYF
.,TRBV19,TRBJ1-4,CASSITDTREKLFF
TRBD2,TRBV5-1,TRBJ2-1,CASSYDSGSFNEQFF
TRBD2,TRBV4-2,TRBJ2-2,CASSQATSGRAHTGELFF
.,TRBV5-6,TRBJ2-1,CASSYLASSAYNEQFF
.,TRBV5-5,TRBJ1-1,CASSPYRAMNTEAFF
TRBD1,TRBV2,TRBJ1-6,CASSREGQGNSPLHF
.,TRBV7-9,TRBJ1-2,CASSLDAEEGGYTF
.,TRBV28,TRBJ2-1,CASRTVGIEQFF
TRBD1,TRBV4-2,TRBJ2-7,CASGPGTGTYEQYF